The count of the clone carrying this T cell receptor beta chain is one. The data were taken from a study of shared clonotypes between healthy human individuals. Data came from immunoSEQ multiplex PCR; TCRdb stores just in-frame clones and leaves some out. The sample has roughly 2,300,000 clones, 92% seen once; the top ten hold 0.37%. The sample was naive CD4+ T cells from PBMCs. As for subset: CD45RA+ positively selected. The receptor comes from a man between 18 and 29 years old in good health. Some clones in this sample may be carry-over from other donors' samples.

CDR3 nucleotide sequence: TGCGCCAGCAGCCAAGAGGTCGGGGCGGGAGGGATCCGATCACGCACAGATACGCAGTATTTT. Protein sequence: CASSQEVGAGGIRSRTDTQYF. The chain carries TRBV4-3 and TRBJ2-3; 9 nucleotides align to TRBD2. After removal of 0 bases from V and 1 base from J, the junction contained 17 bases not matched to a gene. The CDR3 has 21 residues. Germline V gene data show CDR1 as LGHNA and CDR2 as YSLEER.